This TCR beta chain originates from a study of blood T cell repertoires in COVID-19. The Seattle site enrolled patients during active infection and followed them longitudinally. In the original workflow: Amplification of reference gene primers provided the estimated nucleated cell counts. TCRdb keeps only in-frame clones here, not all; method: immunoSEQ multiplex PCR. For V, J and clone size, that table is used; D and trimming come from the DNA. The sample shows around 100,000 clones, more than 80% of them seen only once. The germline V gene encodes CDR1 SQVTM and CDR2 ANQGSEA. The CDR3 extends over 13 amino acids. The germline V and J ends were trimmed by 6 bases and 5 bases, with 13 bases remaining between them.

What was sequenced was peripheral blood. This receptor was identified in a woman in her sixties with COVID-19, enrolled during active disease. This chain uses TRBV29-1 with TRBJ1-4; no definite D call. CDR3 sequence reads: CSVTTGGNEKLFF. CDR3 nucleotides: TGCAGCGTGACAACCGGAGGGAATGAAAAACTGTTTTTT.